This passage covers 26 T cell receptor beta chains from one sample sequenced in a study of T cell clonotyping in hematopoietic cell transplantation. The data were produced by immunoSEQ multiplex PCR, yet TCRdb's version contains in-frame clones alone and is incomplete. The repertoire consists of approximately 17,000 clones, with less than 80% occurring once and the leading ten covering more than 9%. Sequenced: peripheral blood mononuclear cells. The receptors here all came from a woman aged 55-69 years in good health. Some clones in this sample may be carry-over from other donors' samples.

This rearrangement joins TRBV2 to TRBJ2-1; D tentatively reads TRBD1 or TRBD2 (6 bases each). Deletions cut 5 bases from V and 6 bases from J, with 17 bases between. CDR1 is SNHLY, CDR2 FYNNEI, per germline. CDR3 length: 15 residues. CDR3 sequence reads: CASSIQGTGANEQFF. The CDR3 bases are TGTGCCAGCAGTATTCAGGGGACTGGCGCCAATGAGCAGTTCTTC.

The rearrangement uses TRBV30 and TRBJ2-1; TRBD1 matches at 10 bases. V shed 0 bases, J shed 7 bases, and the junction held 6 bases outside the gene matches. The CDR3 runs 15 residues. Per the germline V gene, CDR1 is GTSNPN and CDR2 is SVGIG (reference sequence). CDR3 sequence: CAWSVGTGVTNEQFF. The CDR3 DNA follows: TGTGCCTGGAGTGTTGGGACAGGGGTTACAAATGAGCAGTTCTTC. The variable domain in full, with the rest retrieved from reference TRBV30 and TRBJ2-1, is SQTIHQWPATLVQPVGSPLSLECTVEGTSNPNLYWYRQAAGRGLQLLFYSVGIGQISSEVPQNLSASRPQDRQFILSSKKLLLSDSGFYLCAWSVGTGVTNEQFFGPGTRLTVL.

The CDR3 bases are TGTGCCAGCAGCACGACTAGCGGGAGTTTCACCGGGGAGCTGTTTTTT. Amino acids: CASSTTSGSFTGELFF. The rearrangement joins TRBV16 to TRBJ2-2; 12 bases line up with TRBD2. Germline assignment: CDR1 KGHSY and CDR2 FQNENV. The CDR3 is 16 amino acids. V shed 5 bases and J 4 bases; nucleotides not matched to a gene: 5.

This clone has a handful of counts. The chain uses TRBV6-1 and TRBJ1-1; D not resolved. The V and J ends lost 4 bases and 1 base respectively, with 7 bases between them. Germline lookup yields CDR1 MNHNS and CDR2 SASEGT. The CDR3 loop spans 13 amino acids. CDR3 sequence (DNA): TGTGCCAGCAGTGTGCTGGGGAACACTGAAGCTTTCTTT. As protein: CASSVLGNTEAFF.

This chain links TRBV6-5 with TRBJ2-1; 7 bases are shared with TRBD1. The CDR3 totals 14 residues. Germline V gene lookup returns CDR1 MNHEY and CDR2 SVGAGI. Germline trimming cut 7 bases from V and 4 bases from J; bases unmatched to any gene: 7. CDR3 region: CASIAGGRYNEQFF. CDR3 DNA sequence: TGTGCCAGCATCGCAGGGGGTCGGTACAATGAGCAGTTCTTC.

This sequence joins TRBV5-4 and TRBJ1-2, with TRBD1 matching over 9 bases. Germline CDR1 and CDR2: SGHNT and YYREEE (reference sequence). There are 14 residues in the CDR3. Unmatched junction bases numbered 6, after V lost 5 bases and J lost 4 bases. CDR3 nucleotides: TGTGCCAGCAGAGGGGACAGGGTCATCTATGGCTACACCTTC. Protein product: CASRGDRVIYGYTF.

The CDR3 is CASSTSGVSYEQYF. The DNA of the CDR3 is TGTGCCAGCAGTACTAGCGGGGTCTCCTACGAGCAGTACTTC. The chain uses TRBV2 and TRBJ2-7; the match to TRBD2 covers 10 bases. The V gene end was trimmed by 5 bases and the J gene end by 0 bases; junction bases not matched to a gene: 1. CDR1 is SNHLY, CDR2 FYNNEI, per germline. The CDR3 is 14 amino acids.

V and J are TRBV4-2 and TRBJ2-5, with TRBD2 identical over 11 bases. The germline V gene has CDR1 LGHNA and CDR2 YNFKEQ. V shed 4 bases and J 2 bases; nucleotides not matched to a gene: 6. This CDR3 region has 16 residues. Here the CDR3 reads CASSRRLAGNQETQYF. The DNA of the CDR3 is TGTGCCAGCAGCCGCCGACTAGCGGGGAATCAAGAGACCCAGTACTTC.

This clone was seen a few times. The genes are TRBV6-5 and TRBJ1-5, with 8 bases fitting TRBD1. The germline gives CDR1 MNHEY, CDR2 SVGAGI. The CDR3 contains 15 residues. V shed 5 bases, J shed 1 base, and the junction held 4 bases outside the gene matches. The CDR3 loop is CASSRQGISNQPQHF. Here the CDR3 DNA reads TGTGCCAGCAGTCGACAGGGGATCAGCAATCAGCCCCAGCATTTT.

This clone was counted only a few times. CDR3 protein: CASSVLSGGAVTDTQYF. The DNA of the CDR3 is TGTGCCAGCAGCGTCCTTAGCGGGGGGGCGGTCACAGATACGCAGTATTTT. The chain links TRBV9 to TRBJ2-3; 11 positions match TRBD2. CDR3 length equals 17 residues. Germline assignment: CDR1 SGDLS and CDR2 YYNGEE. V gave up 2 bases and J gave up 2 bases; unmatched junction bases: 7.

This clone was seen only a few times. The rearrangement uses TRBV19 and TRBJ2-2; D is undetermined. This CDR3 contains 13 residues. V shed 3 bases and J shed 3 bases, with 5 bases lying between them. Germline V gene lookup returns CDR1 LNHDA and CDR2 SQIVND (reference sequence). The CDR3 bases are TGTGCCAGTAGTATGCGGCACACCGGGGAGCTGTTTTTT. The encoded protein is CASSMRHTGELFF.

The genes are TRBV29-1 and TRBJ1-2; TRBD1 matches 8 bases. CDR1 SQVTM and CDR2 ANQGSEA come from the germline V gene. This CDR3 comprises 14 residues. The J segment lost 10 bases and the V segment lost 7 bases, leaving 17 bases of the junction unmatched. CDR3 in DNA: TGCAGCGGAATAACTCGGGGACAGGTGGATGACTACACCTTC. Protein: CSGITRGQVDDYTF.

The chain joins TRBV5-4 to TRBJ2-3; possibly TRBD2 for D (6 bases). With 4 bases removed from V and 4 bases from J, the gap between germline ends came to 13 bases. The CDR3 contains 14 residues. CDR1 and CDR2 (germline): SGHNT, YYREEE (reference sequence). CDR3: CASSPGVAADTQYF. DNA of the CDR3: TGTGCCAGCAGCCCGGGAGTAGCCGCAGATACGCAGTATTTT.

The chain joins TRBV5-1 to TRBJ1-5; 9 nucleotides match TRBD1. The CDR3 is 15 residues long. Germline lookup yields CDR1 SGHRS and CDR2 YFSETQ. With V trimmed by 4 bases and J by 6 bases, 8 bases remained unmatched. CDR3 sequence: CASSPQGAPGQPQHF. CDR3 DNA: TGCGCCAGCAGCCCACAGGGGGCGCCTGGTCAGCCCCAGCATTTT.

V usage is TRBV30 and J usage is TRBJ1-1; 7 positions match TRBD1. The CDR3 is 15 residues long. The germline gives CDR1 GTSNPN, CDR2 SVGIG (reference sequence). J lost 0 bases, V lost 6 bases, and 10 bases had no gene match. DNA of the CDR3: TGTGCCTGTCTTTCCCCAGGGGGGCTGAACACTGAAGCTTTCTTT. It codes for CACLSPGGLNTEAFF.

CDR3 bases: TGTGCCAGCAGCTTGGCCTTTCAGCCCCAGCATTTT. Translated: CASSLAFQPQHF. The chain couples TRBV5-6 to TRBJ1-5; no firm D call. CDR3 size: 12 residues. Deletions cut 0 bases from V and 6 bases from J, with 4 bases between. The germline gives CDR1 SGHDT, CDR2 YYEEEE.

The J gene is TRBJ2-3, the V gene TRBV5-4; 10 positions match TRBD2. V lost 5 bases, J lost 3 bases, and 6 bases stayed unmatched. In germline, CDR1 is SGHNT, CDR2 YYREEE (reference sequence). CDR3 size: 15 residues. CDR3 DNA: TGTGCCAGCAGAGAAAGGACTAGCGGTACAGATACGCAGTATTTT. This codes for CASRERTSGTDTQYF.

V gene TRBV5-5 combines with J gene TRBJ2-7, with unresolved D. The CDR3 consists of 13 residues. Trimming cost V 0 bases and J 6 bases, with 10 bases left between them. Germline CDR1 SGHKS, CDR2 YYEKEE (reference sequence). For the CDR3, the DNA is TGTGCCAGCAGCTTGGCCGCCACAGTCGAGCAGTACTTC. Translating it yields CASSLAATVEQYF.

The DNA for the CDR3 is TGTGCCAGCAGCCCGGGACATGGATACGAGCAGTACTTC. Protein: CASSPGHGYEQYF. The chain recombines TRBV7-2 with TRBJ2-7, with TRBD1 as a possible D gene (6 bases). Germline V gene lookup returns CDR1 SGHTA and CDR2 FQGNSA. Trimming cost V 5 bases and J 4 bases, with 12 bases left between them. The CDR3 has 13 amino acids.

The chain is built from TRBV13 and TRBJ1-4, with TRBD1 identical over 8 bases. V was pared by 1 base and J by 8 bases, with 0 bases of the junction left unmatched. This CDR3 contains 13 residues. CDR1 is PRHDT, CDR2 FYEKMQ, per germline (reference sequence). Written as DNA, the CDR3 is TGTGCCAGCAGCTTAGACAGGGGGGAAAAACTGTTTTTT. It specifies CASSLDRGEKLFF.

The V call is TRBV4-3, the J call TRBJ2-3, with D hard to call. The length of the CDR3 is 15 residues. V shed 1 base and J shed 2 bases, with 10 bases lying between them. Germline CDR1 is LGHNA and CDR2 is YSLEER. In DNA form, the CDR3 reads TGCGCCAGCAGCCAAGTCGAGTTCGACACAGATACGCAGTATTTT. Translating gives CASSQVEFDTDTQYF.

As to this clone: The germline gene is not matched at one end of the junction; a read error may be the cause. The genes are TRBV7-2 and TRBJ2-5, with a tentative D call TRBD2 (6 bases). CDR1 is SGHTA, CDR2 FQGNSA, per germline. The CDR3 totals 12 residues. CDR3 in amino acids: CASSLSGQGRNF. The CDR3 DNA reads as TGTGCCAGCAGCCTTAGCGGCCAAGGGAGGAACTTC.

V is TRBV27 and J is TRBJ2-6, with 11 bases matching TRBD1. Trimming took 5 bases from V and 0 from J; bases not matched to a gene: 0. Germline-derived CDR1 and CDR2 are MNHEY and SMNVEV (reference sequence). The CDR3 extends over 16 amino acids. CDR3 in amino acids: CASSGTGGSGANVLTF. The DNA of the CDR3 is TGTGCCAGCAGTGGGACAGGGGGCTCTGGGGCCAACGTCCTGACTTTC.

The chain couples TRBV30 to TRBJ2-1; 7 bases match TRBD1. The CDR3 totals 11 residues. CDR1 and CDR2 from the germline V gene are GTSNPN and SVGIG (reference sequence). J was trimmed by 5 bases and V by 5 bases; bases with no gene match: 0. The CDR3 bases are TGTGCCTGGGGGACAGACAATGAGCAGTTCTTC. It translates to CAWGTDNEQFF.

This clone was seen more than once but under ten times. Written as DNA, the CDR3 is TGTGCCAGCAGCTTACTGGATGGACAGGGCTCCTACGAGCAGTACTTC. This gives the protein CASSLLDGQGSYEQYF. The genes are TRBV7-9 and TRBJ2-7; 8 nucleotides align to TRBD1. The length of the CDR3 is 16 residues. Germline V CDR1 and CDR2: SEHNR, FQNEAQ (reference sequence). V shed 2 bases and J 0 bases; nucleotides not matched to a gene: 6.

The gene calls are TRBV19 and TRBJ1-1, with D hard to call. The V end lost 7 bases, the J end lost 1 base, and 10 bases lay between the germline ends. The CDR3 runs to 13 residues. CDR1 and CDR2 (germline): LNHDA, SQIVND (reference sequence). Here the CDR3 reads CASNIGENTEAFF. The DNA for the CDR3 is TGTGCCAGTAATATCGGGGAGAACACTGAAGCTTTCTTT.